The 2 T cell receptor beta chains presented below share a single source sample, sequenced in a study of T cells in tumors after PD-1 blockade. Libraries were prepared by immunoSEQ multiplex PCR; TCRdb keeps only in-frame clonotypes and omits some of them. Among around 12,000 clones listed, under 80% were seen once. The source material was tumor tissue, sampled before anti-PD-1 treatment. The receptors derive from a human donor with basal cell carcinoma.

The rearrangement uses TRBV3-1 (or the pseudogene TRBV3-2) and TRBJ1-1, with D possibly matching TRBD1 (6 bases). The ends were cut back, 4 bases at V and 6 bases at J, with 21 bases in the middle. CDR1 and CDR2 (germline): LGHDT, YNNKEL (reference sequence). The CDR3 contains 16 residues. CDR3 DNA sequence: TGTGCCAGCAGCCGAACCGTTTCTTCGGGGGGCGCTGAAGCTTTCTTT. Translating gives CASSRTVSSGGAEAFF.

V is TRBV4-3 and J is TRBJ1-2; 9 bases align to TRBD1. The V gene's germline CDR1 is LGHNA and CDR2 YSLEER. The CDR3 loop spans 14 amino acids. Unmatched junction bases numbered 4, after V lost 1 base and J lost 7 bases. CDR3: CASSQGTGAGGYTF. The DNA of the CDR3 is TGCGCCAGCAGCCAAGGGACAGGGGCAGGTGGCTACACCTTC.